This T cell receptor beta chain was sequenced for a study of CD8+ T cells in alopecia areata. Once RNA had been extracted, it was reverse transcribed into cDNA to act as the sequencing template. Clones were read by immunoSEQ multiplex PCR, and TCRdb kept only the in-frame ones, dropping some. The sample carries about 180,000 clones, approximately 51% recorded once. In this sample, this clone turned up a few times. Treatment in this sample: oral pan-JAK inhibitor, 5-10 mg twice daily. CDR1 is LNHDA and CDR2 is SQIVND in the germline V gene (reference sequence). V shed 5 bases, J shed 4 bases, and the junction held 6 bases outside the gene matches. The CDR3 extends over 14 amino acids.

The clonotype was recovered from a human donor with alopecia areata. The specimen was CD8+ T cells sorted from blood, collected between weeks 51 and 54, from a patient treated with tofacitinib. This sequence joins TRBV19 and TRBJ2-3, with 7 positions matching TRBD2. This CDR3 is CASSEEGRADTQYF. Here the CDR3 DNA reads TGTGCCAGTAGTGAAGAGGGGAGGGCAGATACGCAGTATTTT.